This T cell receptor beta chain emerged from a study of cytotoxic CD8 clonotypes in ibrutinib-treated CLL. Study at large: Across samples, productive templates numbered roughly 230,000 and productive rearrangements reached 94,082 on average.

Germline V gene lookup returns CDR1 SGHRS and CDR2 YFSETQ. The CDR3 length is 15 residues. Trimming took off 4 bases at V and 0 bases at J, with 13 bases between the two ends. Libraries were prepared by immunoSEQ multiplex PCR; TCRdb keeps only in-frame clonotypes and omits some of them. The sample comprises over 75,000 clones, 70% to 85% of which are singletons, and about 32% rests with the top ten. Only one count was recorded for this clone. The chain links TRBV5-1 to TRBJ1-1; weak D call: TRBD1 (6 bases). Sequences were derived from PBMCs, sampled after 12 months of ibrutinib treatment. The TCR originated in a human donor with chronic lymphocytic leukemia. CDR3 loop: CASSGQGTVNTEAFF. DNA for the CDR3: TGCGCCAGCAGCGGTCAGGGGACTGTGAACACTGAAGCTTTCTTT. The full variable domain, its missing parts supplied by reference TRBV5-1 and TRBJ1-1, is KAGVTQTPRYLIKTRGQQVTLSCSPISGHRSVSWYQQTPGQGLQFLFEYFSETQRNKGNFPGRFSGRQFSNSRSEMNVSTLELGDSALYLCASSGQGTVNTEAFFGQGTRLTVV.